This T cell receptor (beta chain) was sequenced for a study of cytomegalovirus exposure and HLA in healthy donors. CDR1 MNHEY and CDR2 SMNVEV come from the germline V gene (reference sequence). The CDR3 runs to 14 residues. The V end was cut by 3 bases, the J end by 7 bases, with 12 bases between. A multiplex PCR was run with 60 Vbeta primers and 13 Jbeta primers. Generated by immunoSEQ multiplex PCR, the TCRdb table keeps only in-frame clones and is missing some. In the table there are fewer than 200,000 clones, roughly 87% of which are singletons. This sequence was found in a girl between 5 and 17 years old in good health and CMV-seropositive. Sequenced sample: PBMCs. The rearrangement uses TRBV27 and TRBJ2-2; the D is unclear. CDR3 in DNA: TGTGCCAGCAGTTTCCTAGTAGGCATCGGGGAGCTGTTTTTT. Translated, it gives CASSFLVGIGELFF.